A selection of T cell receptor beta chains follows, all from one sample in a study of identical twins. TCRdb fed the 5' RACE reads into MiXCR, producing one record per CDR3 protein. Of 300,000 to 350,000 distinct CDR3 sequences in the sample, around 12% were seen once. In addition, the sample was reused for a study of yellow fever vaccine responses in identical twins.

Sequenced input: CD8+ T cells sorted from blood. All receptors derive from a woman aged 18-30 years in good health. Both conserved end residues are part of each CDR3. D genes are given only for firm matches. For some rows the clone size is stated as once, few or many, or as a class when expanded; others skip it.

>.|TRBV7-2|.|TRBJ2-2
CASSFSGPGELFF
TGTGCCAGCAGCTTCTCGGGCCCCGGGGAGCTGTTTTTT
>.|TRBV7-8|.|TRBJ2-7
CASSPVRDAYEQYF
TGTGCCAGCAGCCCAGTTCGGGATGCCTACGAGCAGTACTTC
>.|TRBV27|.|TRBJ1-1
CASTPNGGNTEAFF
TGTGCCAGCACCCCGAATGGGGGTAACACTGAAGCTTTCTTT
>many|TRBV25-1|TRBD2|TRBJ2-7
CASSETTSGTSYEQYF
TGTGCCAGCAGTGAAACGACTAGCGGGACCTCCTACGAGCAGTACTTC
>many|TRBV7-9|.|TRBJ1-5
CASSSGGPQHF
TGTGCCAGCAGCTCCGGGGGGCCCCAGCATTTT
>.|TRBV5-5|.|TRBJ2-1
CASSLAAQGLYNGQFF
TGTGCCAGCAGCTTGGCCGCTCAGGGCCTCTACAATGGGCAGTTCTTC
>.|TRBV7-8|.|TRBJ1-1
CASSLRWGTPSLNTEAFF
TGTGCCAGCAGCTTAAGATGGGGGACACCGTCATTGAACACTGAAGCTTTCTTT
>.|TRBV19|TRBD2|TRBJ2-2
CASRPSGGPGELFF
TGTGCCAGTAGACCAAGCGGGGGGCCCGGGGAGCTGTTTTTT
>.|TRBV11-2|.|TRBJ2-5
CASSLAPLGGELQETQYF
TGTGCCAGCAGCCTGGCTCCGTTAGGGGGGGAACTCCAAGAGACCCAGTACTTC
>.|TRBV28|.|TRBJ2-1
CASSLWGREQFF
TGTGCCAGCAGTTTATGGGGACGTGAGCAGTTCTTC
>.|TRBV6-5|.|TRBJ2-5
CASSYSPGQLLPQETQYF
TGTGCCAGCAGTTACTCTCCGGGACAACTTCTCCCCCAAGAGACCCAGTACTTC
>few|TRBV3-1|TRBD2|TRBJ2-5
CASSQDGGSWETQYF
TGTGCCAGCAGCCAAGACGGCGGGAGCTGGGAGACCCAGTACTTC
>few|TRBV10-3|.|TRBJ1-6
CAISETSSYNSPLHF
TGTGCCATCAGTGAAACAAGCTCCTATAATTCACCCCTCCACTTT
>.|TRBV13|.|TRBJ2-7
CASSPERDGSYEQYF
TGTGCCAGCAGCCCCGAGAGGGACGGAAGTTACGAGCAGTACTTC
>.|TRBV5-6|TRBD1|TRBJ2-1
CASSSDRERYKDNEQFF
TGTGCCAGCAGCTCGGACAGGGAAAGATATAAGGATAATGAGCAGTTCTTC
>few|TRBV9|TRBD1|TRBJ1-2
CASSSRTGEDYGYTF
TGTGCCAGCAGCAGCCGGACAGGGGAGGACTATGGCTACACCTTC
>.|TRBV3-1|TRBD1|TRBJ1-1
CASSQVDATRGQGGSEAFF
TGTGCCAGCAGCCAAGTCGATGCAACCCGGGGACAGGGGGGCAGTGAAGCTTTCTTT
>.|TRBV2|.|TRBJ2-1
CASSEALQAPGAYNEQFF
TGTGCCAGCAGTGAAGCGCTTCAGGCCCCCGGGGCCTACAATGAGCAGTTCTTC
>many|TRBV12-3/TRBV12-4|.|TRBJ1-2
CASSLGWGAGYTF
TGTGCCAGCAGTTTAGGGTGGGGAGCTGGCTACACCTTC
>few|TRBV20-1|.|TRBJ2-7
CSALNRGNAYEQYF
TGCAGTGCCCTTAATCGGGGAAATGCCTACGAGCAGTACTTC
>once|TRBV6-2/TRBV6-3|TRBD1|TRBJ2-3
CASRWTGVSTDTQYF
TGTGCCAGCAGATGGACAGGGGTTAGCACAGATACGCAGTATTTT
>few|TRBV27|.|TRBJ1-2
CASSAGLGYTF
TGTGCCAGCTCCGCGGGGCTTGGCTACACCTTC
>many|TRBV6-5|.|TRBJ2-1
CASSYGAFNEQFF
TGTGCCAGCAGTTACGGAGCTTTCAATGAGCAGTTCTTC
>many|TRBV29-1|TRBD2|TRBJ2-1
CSVVAGGPEQFF
TGCAGCGTGGTAGCGGGAGGCCCGGAGCAGTTCTTC
>few|TRBV12-3/TRBV12-4|.|TRBJ2-5
CASSLFLRAAGETQYF
TGTGCCAGCAGTTTATTCTTACGGGCGGCGGGCGAGACCCAGTACTTC
>few|TRBV7-6|.|TRBJ1-6
CASSRSGTSYNSPLHF
TGTGCCAGCAGCCGATCCGGGACATCCTATAATTCACCCCTCCACTTT
>few|TRBV4-1|.|TRBJ2-3
CASSHLGQSLSDTQYF
TGCGCCAGCAGCCACCTCGGACAGTCTTTGTCAGATACGCAGTATTTT
>few|TRBV7-2|.|TRBJ2-3
CASSLAPPASGNTDTQYF
TGTGCCAGCAGCTTAGCGCCCCCGGCCAGCGGAAACACAGATACGCAGTATTTT
>.|TRBV20-1|TRBD1|TRBJ2-3
CSALTGFGTQYF
TGCAGTGCCCTGACAGGGTTCGGTACGCAGTATTTT
>.|TRBV4-1|.|TRBJ2-2
CASSPWWGPRDTGELFF
TGCGCCAGCAGCCCGTGGTGGGGGCCAAGGGACACCGGGGAGCTGTTTTTT
>many|TRBV6-4|.|TRBJ1-6
CASSDWEGSPLHF
TGTGCCAGCAGTGACTGGGAGGGTTCACCCCTCCACTTT
>.|TRBV12-3/TRBV12-4|.|TRBJ2-3
CASSLSWELGTDTQYF
TGTGCCAGCAGTTTAAGTTGGGAGCTAGGCACAGATACGCAGTATTTT
>.|TRBV6-5|TRBD2|TRBJ2-3
CASSYSTSGTDTQYF
TGTGCCAGCAGTTACTCGACTAGCGGCACAGATACGCAGTATTTT
>.|TRBV6-1|.|TRBJ1-6
CASSTGGLGSPLHF
TGTGCCAGCAGTACCGGGGGGTTAGGCTCACCCCTCCACTTT
>.|TRBV5-1|TRBD2|TRBJ2-1
CASSRRKAGENEQFF
TGCGCCAGCAGCAGGAGAAAAGCGGGAGAAAATGAGCAGTTCTTC
>.|TRBV6-4|.|TRBJ2-1
CASSDWGDSNEQFF
TGTGCCAGCAGTGACTGGGGGGACAGTAATGAGCAGTTCTTC
>.|TRBV2|.|TRBJ2-2
CASKLGSSNTGELFF
TGTGCCAGCAAACTGGGATCGTCGAACACCGGGGAGCTGTTTTTT
>few|TRBV24-1|.|TRBJ2-5
CATSDHFQETQYF
TGTGCCACCAGTGATCACTTCCAAGAGACCCAGTACTTC
>few|TRBV3-1|.|TRBJ1-3
CASSQDYRVDTIYF
TGTGCCAGCAGCCAAGACTACAGGGTTGACACCATATATTTT
>.|TRBV2|TRBD2|TRBJ2-2
CASSDWLAGGPGTGELFF
TGTGCCAGCAGTGATTGGCTAGCGGGAGGGCCCGGCACCGGGGAGCTGTTTTTT
>.|TRBV28|TRBD2|TRBJ2-3
CASSFPSTPLSGRASDTQYF
TGTGCCAGCAGTTTTCCATCAACCCCCCTTAGCGGGAGGGCCTCAGATACGCAGTATTTT